This TCR beta chain is drawn from a study of cytomegalovirus exposure and HLA in healthy donors. The CDR3 contains 14 residues. V lost 1 base and J 7 bases, leaving 13 bases between the germline ends. The V gene's germline CDR1 is MGHDK and CDR2 SYGVNS. Primers included in the PCR were 60 Vbeta and 13 Jbeta primers. Only in-frame clones appear in the TCRdb table, and some are missing; sequencing was by immunoSEQ multiplex PCR. This table has around 120,000 clones, 74% appearing once. The TCR sequence derives from a man aged 45-65 years in good health and CMV-seropositive. The specimen sequenced was PBMCs. The gene calls are TRBV25-1 and TRBJ1-2; no reliable D call. The CDR3 here is CASSEFQDSAGYTF. The DNA for the CDR3 is TGTGCCAGCAGTGAATTCCAGGATTCAGCTGGCTACACCTTC.